The 32 T cell receptor beta chains below were found in one sample sequenced in a study of CD8+ T cells in alopecia areata. As to treatment: oral pan-JAK inhibitor, 5-10 mg twice daily. Extracted from the samples, RNA was reverse transcribed into cDNA to serve as the sequencing template. Assay used: immunoSEQ multiplex PCR; TCRdb lists only in-frame clones, some missing. Of 150,000 to 200,000 clones in the sample, roughly 63% were seen once. The specimen was CD4+ T cells sorted from blood, collected at approximately week 55, from a patient treated with tofacitinib. Receptor source: a human donor with alopecia areata.

The V call is TRBV20-1, the J call TRBJ2-7; no definite D call. In germline, CDR1 is DFQATT, CDR2 SNEGSKA (reference sequence). Trimming left V 7 bases short and J 0 bases short, with 7 bases between. This CDR3 has 11 residues. CDR3 amino acids: CSGADSYEQYF. CDR3 sequence (DNA): TGCAGTGGGGCGGACTCCTACGAGCAGTACTTC.

This clone was observed a handful of times. V is TRBV6-5 and J is TRBJ2-5; D is undetermined. V lost 2 bases and J 2 bases, leaving 9 bases between the germline ends. Germline CDR1 and CDR2: MNHEY and SVGAGI. The CDR3 sequence is 14 residues long. CDR3 coding DNA: TGTGCCAGCAGTTACACGGTTGTTCAAGAGACCCAGTACTTC. Translation gives CASSYTVVQETQYF.

The chain carries TRBV18 and TRBJ2-4; D may correspond to TRBD1 or TRBD2 (5 bases each). The V gene's germline CDR1 is KGHSH and CDR2 LQKENI. The CDR3 contains 14 residues. The V end was cut by 1 base, the J end by 9 bases, with 13 bases between. The CDR3 reads CASSPLGAGGIQYF. The CDR3 DNA reads TGTGCCAGCTCACCACTCGGGGCGGGCGGCATTCAGTACTTC. The full variable domain, with the rest looked up from reference TRBV18 and TRBJ2-4, is NAGVMQNPRHLVRRRGQEARLRCSPMKGHSHVYWYRQLPEEGLKFMVYLQKENIIDESGMPKERFSAEFPKEGPSILRIQQVVRGDSAAYFCASSPLGAGGIQYFGAGTRLSVL.

CDR3 in amino acids: CASSDRTGYGYTF. The CDR3 DNA reads as TGTGCCAGCAGTGATCGGACAGGATATGGCTACACCTTC. This rearrangement joins TRBV2 to TRBJ1-2, with TRBD1 identical over 7 bases. After removal of 3 bases from V and 5 bases from J, the junction contained 3 bases not matched to a gene. In germline, CDR1 is SNHLY, CDR2 FYNNEI. The CDR3 is 13 residues long.

This clone occurred many times. The chain combines TRBV19 with TRBJ2-6, with 7 positions matching TRBD1. The V gene end was trimmed by 7 bases and the J gene end by 0 bases; junction bases not matched to a gene: 15. The CDR3 has 19 amino acids. CDR1 is LNHDA, CDR2 SQIVND, per germline (reference sequence). The CDR3 nucleotides read TGTGCCAGTACCGCCCTAGGGGGCCCGACCCTCTCTGGGGCCAACGTCCTGACTTTC. This encodes CASTALGGPTLSGANVLTF.

V gene TRBV6-1 combines with J gene TRBJ1-6; D is unclear. This CDR3 region has 14 residues. Trimming took 11 bases from V and 11 from J, leaving 22 bases between them. Per germline, CDR1 MNHNS and CDR2 SASEGT. CDR3 DNA sequence: TGTGCCGGAGCATTGGGAATGCGCGGGACACCCCTCCACTTT. Amino acid sequence: CAGALGMRGTPLHF.

This clone showed up just once. The CDR3 region is CASSLVQAPNTEAFF. CDR3 nucleotide sequence: TGTGCCAGCAGCTTAGTACAGGCGCCGAACACTGAAGCTTTCTTT. The chain couples TRBV7-2 to TRBJ1-1; tentative D call: TRBD1 (5 bases). This CDR3 contains 15 residues. Germline values: CDR1 SGHTA, CDR2 FQGNSA. Trimming stripped 1 base from V and 1 base from J, with 10 bases between.

The chain is built from TRBV27 and TRBJ2-5, with 8 bases identical to TRBD1. Germline V gene data show CDR1 as MNHEY and CDR2 as SMNVEV (reference sequence). The CDR3 length is 13 residues. The V and J ends lost 6 bases and 5 bases, in that order; junction bases with no gene match: 5. The CDR3 protein is CASRPRDRETQYF. For the CDR3, the DNA is TGTGCCAGCAGACCCCGGGACAGGGAGACCCAGTACTTC.

The J gene is TRBJ2-1, the V gene TRBV7-8; D is undetermined. Trimming took off 5 bases at V and 10 bases at J, with 9 bases between the two ends. The CDR3 loop spans 11 amino acids. From germline, CDR1 is SGHVS and CDR2 FQNEAQ. CDR3 in amino acids: CASSHQMEQFF. In DNA, the CDR3 is TGTGCCAGCAGCCATCAGATGGAGCAGTTCTTC.

The chain combines TRBV7-9 with TRBJ2-7; D gene uncertain. Germline V lookup: CDR1 SEHNR, CDR2 FQNEAQ (reference sequence). This CDR3 has 12 amino acids. V lost 1 base and J 1 base, leaving 2 bases between the germline ends. The CDR3 bases are TGTGCCAGCAGCTTAGTGTCCTACGAGCAGTACTTC. Protein sequence: CASSLVSYEQYF.

V gene TRBV4-1 combines with J gene TRBJ1-2; D ambiguous. Germline V gene data show CDR1 as MGHRA and CDR2 as YSYEKL. This CDR3 comprises 15 residues. Trimming cost V 0 bases and J 5 bases, with 13 bases left between them. CDR3 DNA: TGCGCCAGCAGCCAAGATGTGGGGAACCCTTATGGCTACACCTTC. The encoded protein is CASSQDVGNPYGYTF.

The chain joins TRBV29-1 to TRBJ2-3; D perhaps matches TRBD2 (5 bases). Trimming left V 0 bases short and J 4 bases short, with 5 bases between. The CDR3 has 12 residues. Looked up from germline, CDR1 is SQVTM and CDR2 is ANQGSEA. CDR3 nucleotides: TGCAGCGTTGAAGAGGACTCAGATACGCAGTATTTT. It specifies CSVEEDSDTQYF.

The gene calls are TRBV5-1 and TRBJ2-6; D is uncertain. The CDR3 spans 13 residues. Between the trimmed V and J ends, which lost 1 base and 3 bases, there was a span of 2 bases. Germline loops: CDR1 SGHRS, CDR2 YFSETQ. This CDR3 is CASSLNGANVLTF. DNA for the CDR3: TGCGCCAGCAGCTTGAATGGGGCCAACGTCCTGACTTTC.

This chain joins TRBV30 and TRBJ1-3; D uncertain. The germline gives CDR1 GTSNPN, CDR2 SVGIG (reference sequence). Trimming left V 1 base short and J 4 bases short, with 11 bases between. This CDR3 region has 14 residues. CDR3 DNA sequence: TGTGCCTGGAGTGCCGACGCCGCGGGAAACACCATATATTTT. This codes for CAWSADAAGNTIYF.

The table lists this clone with a few counts. V and J are TRBV14 and TRBJ1-6; D unresolved. The CDR3 has 14 residues. Germline V gives CDR1 SGHDN, CDR2 FVKESK. V lost 0 bases to trimming and J lost 5 bases, with 5 bases between them. The CDR3 reads CASSQETNNSPLHF. The CDR3 DNA reads TGTGCCAGCAGCCAAGAGACTAATAATTCACCCCTCCACTTT.

The chain joins TRBV30 to TRBJ2-7; D possibly corresponds to TRBD1 (6 bases). V was cut by 2 bases and J by 2 bases, with 10 bases left in between. Germline-derived CDR1 and CDR2 are GTSNPN and SVGIG (reference sequence). CDR3 length: 13 residues. The CDR3 reads CAWSKGQTYEQYF. The CDR3 DNA sequence: TGTGCCTGGAGTAAGGGACAAACCTACGAGCAGTACTTC.

This clone has a handful of counts. J is TRBJ2-3 and V is TRBV5-1, with 10 bases aligning to TRBD1. Trimming at V came to 1 base and at J to 4 bases, leaving 3 bases not matched to a gene. The germline gives CDR1 SGHRS, CDR2 YFSETQ. The CDR3 sequence is 15 residues long. CDR3 sequence (DNA): TGCGCCAGCAGCTTGTTGGGACAGGGGTCAGATACGCAGTATTTT. It specifies CASSLLGQGSDTQYF.

The chain has TRBV6-5 and TRBJ2-7, with TRBD1 matching over 9 bases. V lost 10 bases, J lost 2 bases, and 9 bases stayed unmatched. This CDR3 has 14 amino acids. Per germline, CDR1 MNHEY and CDR2 SVGAGI. CDR3 DNA sequence: TGTGCCACCAGGGGGGACAGGGTACCCTACGAGCAGTACTTC. This codes for CATRGDRVPYEQYF.

The chain joins TRBV9 to TRBJ2-1, with TRBD2 identical over 7 bases. J gave up 4 bases and V 3 bases, and 4 bases lay outside the gene matches. This CDR3 has 14 amino acids. Germline CDR1 SGDLS, CDR2 YYNGEE. In DNA form, the CDR3 reads TGTGCCAGCAGCGCCGGGACTACGTACAATGAGCAGTTCTTC. It yields the protein CASSAGTTYNEQFF.

This clone appeared many times. The rearrangement links TRBV5-1 to TRBJ2-5, with 8 bases aligning to TRBD1. J lost 4 bases, V lost 4 bases, and 6 bases had no gene match. Germline V gives CDR1 SGHRS, CDR2 YFSETQ. The CDR3 is 14 amino acids. In nucleotides, the CDR3 is TGCGCCAGCAGCACAGGACAGGGCGGAGAGACCCAGTACTTC. This gives the protein CASSTGQGGETQYF.

This clone was observed once. The chain couples TRBV29-1 to TRBJ1-2; 11 positions agree with TRBD1. Unmatched junction bases numbered 9, after V lost 7 bases and J lost 8 bases. CDR1 is SQVTM, CDR2 ANQGSEA, per germline. This CDR3 is 13 amino acids long. The CDR3 sequence: CSAPGQGVEGYTF. Written as DNA, the CDR3 is TGCAGCGCACCGGGACAGGGGGTGGAAGGCTACACCTTC.

The chain combines TRBV15 with TRBJ1-4; D not certain. This CDR3 is built from 13 residues. The V gene lost 3 bases and the J gene lost 7 bases, with 9 bases spanning the gap. Germline V gene sequence: CDR1 LNHNV, CDR2 YYDKDF (reference sequence). The chain's CDR3 is CATSRGVSEKLFF. CDR3 DNA: TGTGCCACCAGCAGGGGAGTGAGTGAAAAACTGTTTTTT.

This clone was detected a few times. The same CDR3 also results from other DNA sequences found in this sample. V gene TRBV30 combines with J gene TRBJ1-1; no firm D call. The CDR3 contains 12 residues. Looked up from germline, CDR1 is GTSNPN and CDR2 is SVGIG (reference sequence). V was shortened by 2 bases and J by 0 bases, with 4 bases between the two germline ends. CDR3 residues: CAWSRLNTEAFF. CDR3 DNA sequence: TGTGCCTGGAGTAGGTTGAACACTGAAGCTTTCTTT.

This chain uses TRBV11-3 with TRBJ2-7; the D is unclear. In germline, CDR1 is SGHNT, CDR2 YENEEA. V was pared by 5 bases and J by 5 bases, with 22 bases between. The length of the CDR3 is 16 residues. The CDR3, as DNA: TGTGCCAGCAGCAATTGGTGGGCGGAGCTCCCCGACGAGCAGTACTTC. As protein: CASSNWWAELPDEQYF.

The chain is built from TRBV15 and TRBJ2-1; D is unclear. Germline V gene sequence: CDR1 LNHNV, CDR2 YYDKDF (reference sequence). The CDR3 is made up of 15 amino acids. V lost 0 bases to trimming and J lost 4 bases, with 10 bases between them. In DNA, the CDR3 is TGTGCCACCAGCAGAGATAGGAACGGATACAATGAGCAGTTCTTC. It translates to CATSRDRNGYNEQFF. Full variable domain (remainder filled in from reference TRBV15 and TRBJ2-1): DAMVIQNPRYQVTQFGKPVTLSCSQTLNHNVMYWYQQKSSQAPKLLFHYYDKDFNNEADTPDNFQSRRPNTSFCFLDIRSPGLGDTAMYLCATSRDRNGYNEQFFGPGTRLTVL.

This clone has only a few counts. J is TRBJ2-7 and V is TRBV4-1; 7 bases fit TRBD2. CDR3 length equals 19 residues. CDR1 and CDR2 from the germline V gene are MGHRA and YSYEKL. Trimming at V came to 4 bases and at J to 0 bases, leaving 18 bases not matched to a gene. CDR3 sequence: CASSPERTSGDKSSYEQYF. The CDR3 DNA reads as TGCGCCAGCAGCCCAGAGAGGACTAGTGGAGACAAAAGCTCCTACGAGCAGTACTTC.

In this sample, this clone turned up once. This sequence joins TRBV29-1 and TRBJ2-5; D remains unclear. V gave up 3 bases and J gave up 2 bases, with 7 bases separating them. This CDR3 is 12 amino acids long. Germline V gene data show CDR1 as SQVTM and CDR2 as ANQGSEA. The CDR3 sequence: CSVDTGQETQYF. CDR3 nucleotides: TGCAGCGTTGACACGGGTCAAGAGACCCAGTACTTC.

This chain connects TRBV30 to TRBJ2-5, with a possible D match to TRBD1 (5 bases). V lost 4 bases, J lost 0 bases, and 15 bases lay in between. Germline assignment: CDR1 GTSNPN and CDR2 SVGIG (reference sequence). The CDR3 totals 15 residues. The CDR3 reads CAWNRQITYQETQYF. The CDR3, as DNA: TGTGCCTGGAACAGACAGATTACGTACCAAGAGACCCAGTACTTC.

The chain couples TRBV5-4 to TRBJ2-3, with D possibly being TRBD1 (6 bases). This CDR3 has 14 amino acids. Germline V CDR1 and CDR2: SGHNT, YYREEE (reference sequence). Trimming shortened V by 6 bases and J by 0 bases, and 11 bases separated the two germline ends. CDR3 DNA: TGTGCCAGCACTCCCGGGACAAGCACAGATACGCAGTATTTT. Its translation: CASTPGTSTDTQYF.

The chain carries TRBV4-1 and TRBJ2-1, with D possibly called TRBD1 or TRBD2 (5 bases each). The germline V and J ends were trimmed by 3 bases and 7 bases, with 13 bases remaining between them. This CDR3 has 14 residues. The V gene's germline CDR1 is MGHRA and CDR2 YSYEKL. The CDR3: CASSHPPGRNEQFF. The CDR3 nucleotides are TGCGCCAGCAGCCACCCCCCGGGACGGAATGAGCAGTTCTTC.

V usage is TRBV6-6 and J usage is TRBJ2-2, with a tentative D call TRBD2 (5 bases). CDR1 and CDR2 (germline): MNHNY, SVGAGI (reference sequence). There are 16 residues in the CDR3. The V and J ends lost 8 bases and 0 bases respectively, with 16 bases between them. CDR3 coding DNA: TGTGCCAGCGGAGGCCTAAAGTATACGAACACCGGGGAGCTGTTTTTT. It encodes CASGGLKYTNTGELFF.

This sequence joins TRBV18 and TRBJ1-1; D uncertain. Germline CDR1 KGHSH, CDR2 LQKENI. V was trimmed by 6 bases and J by 6 bases, leaving 17 bases between them. The CDR3 has 14 residues. This CDR3 is CASSRGTERSEAFF. CDR3 nucleotides: TGTGCCAGCTCGCGAGGCACGGAGAGGTCTGAAGCTTTCTTT.